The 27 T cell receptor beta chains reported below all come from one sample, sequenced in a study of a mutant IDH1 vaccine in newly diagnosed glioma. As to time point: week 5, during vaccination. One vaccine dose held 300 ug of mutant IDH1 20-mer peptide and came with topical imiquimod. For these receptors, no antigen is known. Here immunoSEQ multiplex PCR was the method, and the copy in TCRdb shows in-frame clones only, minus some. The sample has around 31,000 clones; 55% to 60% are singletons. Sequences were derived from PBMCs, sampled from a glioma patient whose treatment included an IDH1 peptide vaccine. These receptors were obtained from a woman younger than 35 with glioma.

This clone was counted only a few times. For the CDR3, the DNA is TGCAGCGCCGGGACAGGAATGGGCGACAAACTGTTTTTT. It specifies CSAGTGMGDKLFF. The gene calls are TRBV29-1 and TRBJ1-4; TRBD1 matches at 8 bases. The CDR3 is 13 residues long. The germline V gene encodes CDR1 SQVTM and CDR2 ANQGSEA. After removal of 7 bases from V and 11 bases from J, the junction contained 12 bases not matched to a gene.

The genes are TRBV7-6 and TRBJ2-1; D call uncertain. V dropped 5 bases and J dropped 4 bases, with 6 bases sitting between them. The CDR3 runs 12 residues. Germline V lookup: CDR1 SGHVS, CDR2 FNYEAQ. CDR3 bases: TGTGCCAGCAGCCATATTTACAATGAGCAGTTCTTC. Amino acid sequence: CASSHIYNEQFF.

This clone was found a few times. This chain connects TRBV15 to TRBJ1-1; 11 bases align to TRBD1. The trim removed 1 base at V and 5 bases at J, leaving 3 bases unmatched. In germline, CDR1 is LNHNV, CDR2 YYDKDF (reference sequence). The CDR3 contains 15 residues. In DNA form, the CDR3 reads TGTGCCACCAGCAGAGGTGGACAGGGGGCTACTGAAGCTTTCTTT. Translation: CATSRGGQGATEAFF.

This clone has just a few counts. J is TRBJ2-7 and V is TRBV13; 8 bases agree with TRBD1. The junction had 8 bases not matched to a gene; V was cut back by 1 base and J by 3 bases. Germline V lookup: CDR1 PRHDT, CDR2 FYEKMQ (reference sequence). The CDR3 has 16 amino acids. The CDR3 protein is CASSLADRAGSYEQYF. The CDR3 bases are TGTGCCAGCAGCTTAGCGGACAGGGCGGGAAGCTACGAGCAGTACTTC.

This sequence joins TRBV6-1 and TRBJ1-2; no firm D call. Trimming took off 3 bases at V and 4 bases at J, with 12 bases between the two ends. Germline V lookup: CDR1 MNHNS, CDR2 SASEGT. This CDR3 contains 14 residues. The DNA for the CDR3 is TGTGCCAGCAGTGACGGGGAGGGCGTCTATGGCTACACCTTC. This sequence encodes CASSDGEGVYGYTF.

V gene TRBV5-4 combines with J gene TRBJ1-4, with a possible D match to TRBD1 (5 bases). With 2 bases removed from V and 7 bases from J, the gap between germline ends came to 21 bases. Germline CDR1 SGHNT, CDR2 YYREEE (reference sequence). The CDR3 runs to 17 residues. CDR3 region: CASSFAFGTSEGEKLFF. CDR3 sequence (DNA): TGTGCCAGCAGCTTCGCTTTCGGGACCTCAGAGGGTGAAAAACTGTTTTTT. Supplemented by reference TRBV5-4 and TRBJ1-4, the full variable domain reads ETGVTQSPTHLIKTRGQQVTLRCSSQSGHNTVSWYQQALGQGPQFIFQYYREEENGRGNFPPRFSGLQFPNYSSELNVNALELDDSALYLCASSFAFGTSEGEKLFFGSGTQLSVL.

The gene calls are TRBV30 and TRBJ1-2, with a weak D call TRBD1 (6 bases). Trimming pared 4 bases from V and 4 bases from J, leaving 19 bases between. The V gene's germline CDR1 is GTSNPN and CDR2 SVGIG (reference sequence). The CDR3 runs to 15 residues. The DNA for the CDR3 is TGTGCCTGGAATGCCGAGGCACAGGGAGTCTATGGCTACACCTTC. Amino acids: CAWNAEAQGVYGYTF.

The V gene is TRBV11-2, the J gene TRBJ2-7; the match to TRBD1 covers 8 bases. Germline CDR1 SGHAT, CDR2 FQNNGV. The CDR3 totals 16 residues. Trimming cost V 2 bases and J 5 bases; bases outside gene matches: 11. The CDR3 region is CASSLNQGARSNEQYF. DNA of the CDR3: TGTGCCAGCAGCTTAAATCAGGGGGCGCGATCTAACGAGCAGTACTTC.

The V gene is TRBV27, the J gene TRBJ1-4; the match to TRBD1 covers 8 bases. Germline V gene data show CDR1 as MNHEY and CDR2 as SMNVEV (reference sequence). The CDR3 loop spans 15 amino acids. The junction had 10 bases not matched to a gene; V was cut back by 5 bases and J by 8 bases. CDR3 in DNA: TGTGCCAGCAGTATTGGACAGGGTGGGGGAGAAAAACTGTTTTTT. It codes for CASSIGQGGGEKLFF.

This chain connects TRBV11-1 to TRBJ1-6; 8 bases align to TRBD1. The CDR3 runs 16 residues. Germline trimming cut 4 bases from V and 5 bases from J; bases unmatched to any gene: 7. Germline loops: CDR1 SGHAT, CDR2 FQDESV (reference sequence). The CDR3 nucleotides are TGTGCCAGCAGCTCCCATCGGACAGGGAATAATTCACCCCTCCACTTT. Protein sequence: CASSSHRTGNNSPLHF.

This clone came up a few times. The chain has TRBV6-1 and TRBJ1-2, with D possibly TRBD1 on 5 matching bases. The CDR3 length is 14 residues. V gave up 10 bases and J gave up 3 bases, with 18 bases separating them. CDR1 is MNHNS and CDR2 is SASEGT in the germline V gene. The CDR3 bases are TGTGCCACCCGAGCTAGGGGTCAAGACTATGGCTACACCTTC. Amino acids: CATRARGQDYGYTF.

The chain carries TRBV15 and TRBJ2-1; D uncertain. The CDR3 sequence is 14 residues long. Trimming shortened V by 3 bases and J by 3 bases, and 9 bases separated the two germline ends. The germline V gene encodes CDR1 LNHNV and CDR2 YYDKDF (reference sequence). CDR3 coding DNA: TGTGCCACCAGCAGCAAAGGAGACTACAATGAGCAGTTCTTC. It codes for CATSSKGDYNEQFF.

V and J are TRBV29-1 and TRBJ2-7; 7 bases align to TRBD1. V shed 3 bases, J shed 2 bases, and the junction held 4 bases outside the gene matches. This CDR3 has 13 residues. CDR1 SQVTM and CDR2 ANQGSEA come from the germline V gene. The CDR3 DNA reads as TGCAGCGTTGACCAGGGGGTGACCTACGAGCAGTACTTC. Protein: CSVDQGVTYEQYF.

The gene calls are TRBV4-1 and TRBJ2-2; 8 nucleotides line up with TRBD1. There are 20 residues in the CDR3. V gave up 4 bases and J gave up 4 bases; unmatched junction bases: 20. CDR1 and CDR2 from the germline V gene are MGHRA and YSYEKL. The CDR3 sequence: CASSPTPGQDLWGPTGELFF. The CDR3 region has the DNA TGCGCCAGCAGCCCCACTCCGGGACAGGACCTCTGGGGGCCCACCGGGGAGCTGTTTTTT.

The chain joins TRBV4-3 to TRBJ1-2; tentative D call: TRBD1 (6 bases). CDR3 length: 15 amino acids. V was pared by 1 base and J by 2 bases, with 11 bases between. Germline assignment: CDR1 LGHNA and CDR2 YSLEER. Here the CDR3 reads CASSQARGANYGYTF. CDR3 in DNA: TGCGCCAGCAGCCAAGCCCGGGGGGCGAACTATGGCTACACCTTC.

CDR3 DNA: TGCGCCAGCAGCCAGGGGGGACTAGCGGGGACTTACAATGAGCAGTTCTTC. Amino acids: CASSQGGLAGTYNEQFF. The chain is built from TRBV4-1 and TRBJ2-1, with TRBD2 identical over 13 bases. Germline loops: CDR1 MGHRA, CDR2 YSYEKL. The length of the CDR3 is 17 residues. The V gene end was trimmed by 3 bases and the J gene end by 4 bases; junction bases not matched to a gene: 6.

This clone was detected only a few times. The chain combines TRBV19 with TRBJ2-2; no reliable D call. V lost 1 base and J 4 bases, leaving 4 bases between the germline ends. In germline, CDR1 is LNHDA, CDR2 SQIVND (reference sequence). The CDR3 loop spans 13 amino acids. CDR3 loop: CASSIVGTGELFF. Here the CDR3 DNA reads TGTGCCAGTAGTATAGTAGGCACCGGGGAGCTGTTTTTT.

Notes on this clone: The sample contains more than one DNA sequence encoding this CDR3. The CDR3 region has the DNA TGCAGCGTTGGGGGACTAGCGGGCAACAATGAGCAGTTCTTC. Translating gives CSVGGLAGNNEQFF. V usage is TRBV29-1 and J usage is TRBJ2-1; 12 bases fit TRBD2. The CDR3 has 14 amino acids. The ends lost 4 bases at V and 5 bases at J; junction bases unmatched: 3. Germline assignment: CDR1 SQVTM and CDR2 ANQGSEA.

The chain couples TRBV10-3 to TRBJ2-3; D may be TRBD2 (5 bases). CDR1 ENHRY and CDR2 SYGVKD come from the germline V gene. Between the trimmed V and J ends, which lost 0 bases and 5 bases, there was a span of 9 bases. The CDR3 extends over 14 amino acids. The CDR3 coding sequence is TGTGCCATCAGTGAGTCGCGGACTGTAGATACGCAGTATTTT. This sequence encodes CAISESRTVDTQYF.

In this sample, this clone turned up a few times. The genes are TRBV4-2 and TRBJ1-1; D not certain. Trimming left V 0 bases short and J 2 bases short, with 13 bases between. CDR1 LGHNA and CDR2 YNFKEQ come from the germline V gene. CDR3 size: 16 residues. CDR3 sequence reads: CASSQDQDLGNTEAFF. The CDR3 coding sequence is TGTGCCAGCAGCCAAGACCAGGACCTTGGTAACACTGAAGCTTTCTTT.

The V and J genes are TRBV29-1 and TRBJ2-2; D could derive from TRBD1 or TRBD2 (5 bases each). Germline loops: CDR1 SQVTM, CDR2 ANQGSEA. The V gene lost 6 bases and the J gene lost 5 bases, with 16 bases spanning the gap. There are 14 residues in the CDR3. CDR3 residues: CSVSRDAGTGELFF. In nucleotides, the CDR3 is TGCAGCGTCAGCCGGGACGCCGGGACCGGGGAGCTGTTTTTT.

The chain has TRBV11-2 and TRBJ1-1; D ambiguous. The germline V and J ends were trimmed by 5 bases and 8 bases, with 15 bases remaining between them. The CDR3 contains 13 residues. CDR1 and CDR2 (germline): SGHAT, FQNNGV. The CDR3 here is CASSQTPVEEAFF. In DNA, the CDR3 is TGTGCCAGCAGCCAAACTCCAGTCGAGGAAGCTTTCTTT.

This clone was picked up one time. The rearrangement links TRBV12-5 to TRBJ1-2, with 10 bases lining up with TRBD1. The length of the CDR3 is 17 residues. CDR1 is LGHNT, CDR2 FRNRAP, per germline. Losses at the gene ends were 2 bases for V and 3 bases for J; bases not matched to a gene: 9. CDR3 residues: CASGLKGTGVVDYGYTF. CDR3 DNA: TGTGCTAGTGGTTTGAAAGGGACAGGGGTAGTAGACTATGGCTACACCTTC.

The CDR3 coding sequence is TGCAGCGCCGGTATTAGCTCCTACGAGCAGTACTTC. Residues: CSAGISSYEQYF. The genes are TRBV29-1 and TRBJ2-7; D not certain. The germline V and J ends were trimmed by 7 bases and 0 bases, with 10 bases remaining between them. This CDR3 contains 12 residues. Looked up from germline, CDR1 is SQVTM and CDR2 is ANQGSEA.

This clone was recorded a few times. Here the CDR3 reads CASSRYSSHEAFF. The DNA of the CDR3 is TGTGCCAGCAGCAGATACAGTAGCCATGAAGCTTTCTTT. The gene calls are TRBV7-9 and TRBJ1-1, with D unclear. The CDR3 sequence is 13 residues long. Germline V gene data show CDR1 as SEHNR and CDR2 as FQNEAQ (reference sequence). Trimming shortened V by 5 bases and J by 7 bases, and 14 bases separated the two germline ends.

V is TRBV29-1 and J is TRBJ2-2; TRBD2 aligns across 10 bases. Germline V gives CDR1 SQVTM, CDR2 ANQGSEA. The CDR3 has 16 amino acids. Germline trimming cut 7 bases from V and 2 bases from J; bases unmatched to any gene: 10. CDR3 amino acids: CSGILSGGFNTGELFF. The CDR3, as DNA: TGCAGCGGGATACTTAGCGGGGGGTTTAACACCGGGGAGCTGTTTTTT.

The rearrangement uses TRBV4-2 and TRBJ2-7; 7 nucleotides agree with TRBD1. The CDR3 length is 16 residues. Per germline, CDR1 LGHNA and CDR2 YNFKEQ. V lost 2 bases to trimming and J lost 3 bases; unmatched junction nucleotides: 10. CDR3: CASSQKSYRDSYEQYF. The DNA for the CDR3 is TGTGCCAGCAGCCAAAAATCGTACCGGGACAGCTACGAGCAGTACTTC.